Listed below are T cell receptor beta chains from one sample, sequenced in a study of blood T cell repertoires in COVID-19. TCRdb keeps only in-frame clones here, not all; method: immunoSEQ multiplex PCR. This sample yields roughly 80,000 clones, of which around 86% are seen a single time; about 2.1% belongs to the top ten. The sample consisted of peripheral blood. Receptors were obtained from an older woman with acute or convalescent COVID-19. CDR3s include the opening cysteine and the closing phenylalanine or tryptophan. D genes are given only for firm matches. Clone size appears in some rows only: once, few, many, or a class for an expanded clone.

TRBV4-3	.	.	TRBJ1-6	TGCGCCAGCAGCCAAGAGCCAGGGAAAAATTCACCCCTCCACTTT	CASSQEPGKNSPLHF
TRBV19	.	TRBD1	TRBJ1-2	TGTGCCAGTCGACGGGACAGTAACTATGGCTACACCTTC	CASRRDSNYGYTF
TRBV18	.	TRBD1	TRBJ1-6	TGTGCCAGCTCACTTGGGGGACAGATAAATTCACCCCTCCACTTT	CASSLGGQINSPLHF
TRBV28	once	.	TRBJ2-4	TGTGCCAGCAGAGAGGGACTAAACATTCAGTACTTC	CASREGLNIQYF
TRBV5-6	.	.	TRBJ1-5	TGTGCCAGCAGCTTGTTCAGGAACCGAAATCAGCCCCAGCATTTT	CASSLFRNRNQPQHF
TRBV2	.	.	TRBJ2-7	TGTGCCAGCAGTGATGGGGGGTTCGACGAGCAGTACTTC	CASSDGGFDEQYF
TRBV3-1/TRBV3-2	.	.	TRBJ2-7	TGTGCCAGCAGCCCAGCTACCGGGGTCTACGAGCAGTACTTC	CASSPATGVYEQYF
TRBV25-1	.	TRBD2	TRBJ2-5	TGTGCCAGCAGTCATATCTACGGGGGGTTACAAGAGACCCAGTACTTC	CASSHIYGGLQETQYF
TRBV27	.	TRBD2	TRBJ2-3	TGTGCCAGCAGTTCTCCCGGGACTAGCGGGGTTCCAGATACGCAGTATTTT	CASSSPGTSGVPDTQYF
TRBV7-9	.	.	TRBJ1-3	TGTGCCAGCAGCTTATCAGCCGGGGAAAACACCATATATTTT	CASSLSAGENTIYF
TRBV19	few	TRBD1	TRBJ1-5	TGTGCCAGTAGTACAACGACAGGGTTGGGGGTGATTCAGCCCCAGCATTTT	CASSTTTGLGVIQPQHF
TRBV27	.	.	TRBJ2-7	TGTGCCAGCAGTTTGTCAGGCCAACCCTACGAGCAGTACTTC	CASSLSGQPYEQYF
TRBV7-2	once	TRBD2	TRBJ2-5	TGTGCCAGCAGCCCCGGGACTAGCTATGAGACCCAGTACTTC	CASSPGTSYETQYF
TRBV27	.	.	TRBJ2-3	TGTGCCAGCAGTTTCACCTACACAGATACGCAGTATTTT	CASSFTYTDTQYF
TRBV6-1	.	.	TRBJ2-7	TGTGCCAGCAGTGATGAGGTACGGTACGAGCAGTACTTC	CASSDEVRYEQYF
TRBV7-2	.	TRBD1	TRBJ1-1	TGTGCCAGCAGCTTAGGGCCGACAGGGTCCGTGGTCACTGAAGCTTTCTTT	CASSLGPTGSVVTEAFF
TRBV29-1	once	.	TRBJ1-2	TGCAGCGCTCTCGGGCAGGACTCTAACTATGGCTACACCTTC	CSALGQDSNYGYTF
TRBV9	.	TRBD2	TRBJ2-5	TGTGCCAGCAGCGGAGCCCTAGCGGGGGGACAAGAGACCCAGTACTTC	CASSGALAGGQETQYF
TRBV20-1	.	.	TRBJ2-5	TGCAGTGCTAGTCCGGCTAGCCAAGAGACCCAGTACTTC	CSASPASQETQYF
TRBV6-1	.	.	TRBJ1-5	TGTGCCAGCAGTGAATTCAGGGTTAGAGGCAATCAGCCCCAGCATTTT	CASSEFRVRGNQPQHF
TRBV9	.	TRBD2	TRBJ2-3	TGTGCCAGCAGCGCCCTACTAGCGGGAGGGGGGAATACGCAGTATTTT	CASSALLAGGGNTQYF
TRBV7-2	.	TRBD1	TRBJ2-1	TGTGCCAGCAGACGAGGGGACAGGGGCCTCGGCCGATCCAACAATGAGCAGTTCTTC	CASRRGDRGLGRSNNEQFF
TRBV2	.	.	TRBJ2-5	TGTGCCAGCAGTGCGGTTAGTCTCCTGGAGACCCAGTACTTC	CASSAVSLLETQYF
TRBV28	once	.	TRBJ2-2	TGTGCCAGCAGGGGACATATGGGAACCGGGGAGCTGTTTTTT	CASRGHMGTGELFF
TRBV4-1	.	TRBD1	TRBJ2-2	TGCGCCAGCAGCCCAGTGGTCGGGACAGACGAGACCGGGGAGCTGTTTTTT	CASSPVVGTDETGELFF